Below are 30 T cell receptor beta chains sequenced from a single sample in a study of T-cell reconstitution after alpha-beta-depleted transplantation in children. Unique molecular identifiers were used to barcode this TCRbeta library. Via MiXCR, TCRdb re-called the PCR reads, giving one row per CDR3 protein. There are fewer than 250,000 distinct CDR3 sequences in the sample; under 20% occur only once, and about 45% lies in the top ten. Source: PBMCs, mostly from graft donor cells, taken 360 days after TCRalphabeta/CD19-depleted stem cell transplant. The receptors come from a male patient between 2 and 10 years old who had a stem cell transplant for acute lymphoblastic leukemia, so the T cells may come from the graft donor.

This chain joins TRBV29-1 and TRBJ2-5, with D unclear. V was trimmed by 8 bases and J by 5 bases, leaving 9 bases between them. This CDR3 contains 10 residues. Per the germline V gene, CDR1 is SQVTM and CDR2 is ANQGSEA. The chain's CDR3 is CSYMGETQYF. In DNA form, the CDR3 reads TGCAGCTATATGGGGGAGACCCAGTACTTC.

This chain connects TRBV29-1 to TRBJ1-2; D gene ambiguous. Germline CDR1 SQVTM, CDR2 ANQGSEA. Trimming shortened V by 4 bases and J by 4 bases, and 13 bases separated the two germline ends. This CDR3 comprises 13 residues. Written as DNA, the CDR3 is TGCAGCGTTGCCGGGGTCCGGAGCTATGGCTACACCTTC. It encodes CSVAGVRSYGYTF.

The rearrangement links TRBV7-2 to TRBJ2-7; no reliable D call. Trimming stripped 4 bases from V and 0 bases from J, with 10 bases between. From germline, CDR1 is SGHTA and CDR2 FQGNSA. There are 14 residues in the CDR3. The CDR3, as DNA: TGTGCCAGCAGCTCCGACCGGCCCTCCTACGAGCAGTACTTC. This encodes CASSSDRPSYEQYF.

This clonotype was picked up a small number of times. The J gene is TRBJ1-6, the V gene TRBV5-1; 7 bases are shared with TRBD1. The CDR3 runs to 17 residues. Germline assignment: CDR1 SGHRS and CDR2 YFSETQ. V lost 0 bases, J lost 6 bases, and 9 bases stayed unmatched. The CDR3 reads CASSLGQGGRGNSPLHF. The CDR3, as DNA: TGCGCCAGCAGCTTGGGACAGGGTGGTCGAGGTAATTCACCCCTCCACTTT.

The rearrangement uses TRBV4-1 and TRBJ1-1, with unresolved D. V gave up 2 bases and J gave up 5 bases, with 12 bases separating them. The germline CDR1 and CDR2 sequences are MGHRA and YSYEKL. CDR3 size: 14 residues. For the CDR3, the DNA is TGCGCCAGCAGCCAACCGGCTAAAAGAACTGAAGCTTTCTTT. Translating it yields CASSQPAKRTEAFF.

This clonotype was counted between two and nine times. The chain recombines TRBV7-8 with TRBJ2-1, with 9 nucleotides matching TRBD2. Trimming removed 6 bases from V and 4 bases from J; junction bases left unmatched: 10. In germline, CDR1 is SGHVS, CDR2 FQNEAQ. This CDR3 spans 16 amino acids. The CDR3: CASRRAGTSLYNEQFF. DNA for the CDR3: TGTGCCAGCAGACGAGCCGGGACTAGCCTTTACAATGAGCAGTTCTTC.

The chain uses TRBV24-1 and TRBJ2-2, with D hard to call. Germline CDR1 KGHDR, CDR2 SFDVKD. This CDR3 has 14 amino acids. Trimming took 4 bases from V and 6 from J, leaving 11 bases between them. CDR3 region: CATSDPKEPGELFF. In DNA form, the CDR3 reads TGTGCCACCAGTGACCCCAAAGAGCCCGGGGAGCTGTTTTTT.

The chain links TRBV5-6 to TRBJ2-3; 9 nucleotides align to TRBD1. CDR3 size: 16 residues. The V and J ends lost 4 bases and 4 bases, in that order; junction bases with no gene match: 10. CDR1 is SGHDT and CDR2 is YYEEEE in the germline V gene. The CDR3 loop is CASSLPGQGFSDTQYF. CDR3 bases: TGTGCCAGCAGCCTACCGGGACAGGGATTTTCAGATACGCAGTATTTT.

In this sample, this clonotype turned up a few times. This chain connects TRBV12-3 or TRBV12-4 to TRBJ1-1; no clear D. The ends were cut back, 5 bases at V and 0 bases at J, with 7 bases in the middle. The CDR3 is 13 amino acids. CDR3 region: CASSRGLNTEAFF. The CDR3, as DNA: TGTGCCAGCAGTAGAGGGTTGAACACTGAAGCTTTCTTT.

This clonotype turned up a few times. The chain joins TRBV7-6 to TRBJ2-7; D unclear. Looked up from germline, CDR1 is SGHVS and CDR2 is FNYEAQ. This CDR3 contains 14 residues. V was cut by 4 bases and J by 6 bases, with 16 bases left in between. CDR3 region: CASSSDGEVGEQYF. In DNA, the CDR3 is TGTGCCAGCAGCTCGGATGGAGAGGTAGGCGAGCAGTACTTC.

The chain has TRBV20-1 and TRBJ2-2; 8 bases fit TRBD2. Trimming took 5 bases from V and 6 from J; bases not matched to a gene: 5. The CDR3 contains 13 residues. Germline V lookup: CDR1 DFQATT, CDR2 SNEGSKA (reference sequence). The CDR3 spells CSAGTREAGELFF. The DNA of the CDR3 is TGCAGTGCTGGGACTAGGGAGGCCGGGGAGCTGTTTTTT.

This clonotype was detected only a few times. The V gene is TRBV24-1, the J gene TRBJ2-3; D gene unclear. CDR1 and CDR2 (germline): KGHDR, SFDVKD. The CDR3 has 13 residues. V dropped 9 bases and J dropped 1 base, with 10 bases sitting between them. CDR3 bases: TGTGCCACCGGTACCCTTGGCACAGATACGCAGTATTTT. It translates to CATGTLGTDTQYF.

As regards this clonotype: This may be a read error: a much more frequent sequence differs by one nucleotide. The genes are TRBV29-1 and TRBJ2-7; no clear D. Looked up from germline, CDR1 is SQVTM and CDR2 is ANQGSEA. The CDR3 has 11 residues. Written as DNA, the CDR3 is TGCAGGGCTGGAAGGGTATACGAGCAGTACTTC. Translation: CRAGRVYEQYF.

This clonotype was detected once. The J gene is TRBJ2-4, the V gene TRBV12-3 or TRBV12-4, with a tentative D call TRBD2 (6 bases). V was clipped by 6 bases and J by 0 bases, with 15 bases between them. This CDR3 contains 16 residues. CDR3 residues: CASRFGPGLAKNIQYF. The CDR3 DNA follows: TGTGCCAGCAGATTTGGTCCGGGACTAGCCAAAAACATTCAGTACTTC.

The chain recombines TRBV4-2 with TRBJ2-3; D is unresolved. CDR3 length: 13 residues. CDR1 and CDR2 (germline): LGHNA, YNFKEQ. The V gene lost 2 bases and the J gene lost 2 bases, with 5 bases spanning the gap. As DNA, the CDR3 is TGTGCCAGCAGCCAACACGACACAGATACGCAGTATTTT. This sequence encodes CASSQHDTDTQYF.

The genes are TRBV19 and TRBJ2-7; a possible D gene is TRBD2 (5 bases). CDR1 and CDR2 from the germline V gene are LNHDA and SQIVND (reference sequence). Trimming shortened V by 2 bases and J by 0 bases, and 8 bases separated the two germline ends. This CDR3 spans 14 amino acids. The CDR3 DNA is TGTGCCAGTAGTATACCGGGGAGCTCCTACGAGCAGTACTTC. This encodes CASSIPGSSYEQYF.

This clonotype was found a few times. CDR3 sequence: CASSYPRRTDTQYF. CDR3 nucleotide sequence: TGTGCCAGCAGCTACCCCCGTCGGACAGATACGCAGTATTTT. V and J are TRBV7-9 and TRBJ2-3; the D is unclear. Germline lookup yields CDR1 SEHNR and CDR2 FQNEAQ (reference sequence). CDR3 length equals 14 residues. Between the trimmed V and J ends, which lost 4 bases and 3 bases, there was a span of 11 bases.

This chain links TRBV27 with TRBJ2-1, with a weak D call TRBD1 (5 bases). In germline, CDR1 is MNHEY, CDR2 SMNVEV (reference sequence). The CDR3 runs to 14 residues. Trimming stripped 3 bases from V and 4 bases from J, with 10 bases between. The CDR3 region is CASSLVGRYNEQFF. The DNA of the CDR3 is TGTGCCAGCAGTTTGGTGGGGCGGTACAATGAGCAGTTCTTC.

This clonotype was counted a few times. CDR3 sequence (DNA): TGTGCCAGCAGCTTAGTGCCGGGACTTTACAATGAGCAGTTCTTC. This codes for CASSLVPGLYNEQFF. The gene calls are TRBV7-8 and TRBJ2-1, with D possibly matching TRBD2 (6 bases). V was trimmed by 1 base and J by 4 bases, leaving 11 bases between them. This CDR3 is 15 amino acids long. Germline V gene data show CDR1 as SGHVS and CDR2 as FQNEAQ.

V gene TRBV12-3 or TRBV12-4 combines with J gene TRBJ1-6; TRBD1 matches 8 bases. There are 16 residues in the CDR3. V was pared by 6 bases and J by 7 bases, with 11 bases of the junction left unmatched. The CDR3 region is CASSPSRQGANSPLHF. In DNA, the CDR3 is TGTGCCAGCAGCCCCAGTAGGCAGGGGGCGAATTCACCCCTCCACTTT.

The V and J genes are TRBV5-6 and TRBJ2-5, with 8 bases that match TRBD1. Unmatched junction bases numbered 1, after V lost 4 bases and J lost 5 bases. This CDR3 has 12 residues. Germline V gene sequence: CDR1 SGHDT, CDR2 YYEEEE. CDR3 amino acids: CASSTGGETQYF. The CDR3, as DNA: TGTGCCAGCAGCACAGGGGGGGAGACCCAGTACTTC.

A few counts support this clonotype. CDR3 region: CASSWGQEYEQYF. The CDR3 nucleotides read TGTGCCAGCAGTTGGGGACAGGAGTACGAGCAGTACTTC. This rearrangement joins TRBV12-3 or TRBV12-4 to TRBJ2-7, with 8 bases lining up with TRBD1. This CDR3 region has 13 residues. After removal of 4 bases from V and 4 bases from J, the junction contained 3 bases not matched to a gene.

The chain uses TRBV5-1 and TRBJ2-7; TRBD1 matches 7 bases. CDR3 length: 16 amino acids. V shed 5 bases, J shed 1 base, and the junction held 12 bases outside the gene matches. Per germline, CDR1 SGHRS and CDR2 YFSETQ. The CDR3 DNA reads TGCGCCAGCAGTTCGCGATCAGGGGGTGAATCCTACGAGCAGTACTTC. Its translation is CASSSRSGGESYEQYF.

This chain joins TRBV5-1 and TRBJ2-2; D is possibly TRBD2 (6 bases). V shed 4 bases and J shed 1 base, with 8 bases lying between them. The CDR3 length is 14 residues. Germline CDR1 reads SGHRS; CDR2 reads YFSETQ. This CDR3 reads CASSRSGNTGELFF. CDR3 coding DNA: TGCGCCAGCAGCCGTAGCGGGAACACCGGGGAGCTGTTTTTT.

In this sample, this clonotype turned up a few times. The rearrangement links TRBV12-3 or TRBV12-4 to TRBJ1-5; D gene uncertain. The ends were cut back, 6 bases at V and 2 bases at J, with 14 bases in the middle. This CDR3 is built from 15 residues. The CDR3 DNA sequence: TGTGCCAGCAGGGAGGGAATTCTGGGCAATCAGCCCCAGCATTTT. Encoded protein: CASREGILGNQPQHF.

This clonotype has a handful of counts. The chain is built from TRBV18 and TRBJ1-1; D might be TRBD1 (5 bases). The CDR3 sequence is 15 residues long. The V end lost 5 bases, the J end lost 8 bases, and 21 bases lay between the germline ends. CDR1 and CDR2 (germline): KGHSH, LQKENI. Here the CDR3 DNA reads TGTGCCAGCTCAGAAATCAGGGTGGGGTTTTCCGAAGCTTTCTTT. Amino acids: CASSEIRVGFSEAFF.

This rearrangement joins TRBV5-5 to TRBJ1-1, with D hard to call. Germline CDR1 SGHKS, CDR2 YYEKEE (reference sequence). V was clipped by 0 bases and J by 5 bases, with 2 bases between them. The length of the CDR3 is 11 residues. CDR3 sequence (DNA): TGTGCCAGCAGCTTGGTTACTGAAGCTTTCTTT. Translation gives CASSLVTEAFF.

This clonotype showed up just a few times. This rearrangement joins TRBV10-3 to TRBJ1-4; D remains ambiguous. The length of the CDR3 is 13 residues. The V and J ends lost 8 bases and 7 bases respectively, with 14 bases between them. In germline, CDR1 is ENHRY, CDR2 SYGVKD. CDR3 DNA sequence: TGTGCCATCTGCTTGGGCGAAGGTGAAAAACTGTTTTTT. Encoded protein: CAICLGEGEKLFF.

This clonotype was recorded at least ten times. The chain links TRBV9 to TRBJ2-4; 7 nucleotides agree with TRBD2. CDR3 length: 14 residues. V lost 0 bases, J lost 9 bases, and 6 bases stayed unmatched. Germline CDR1 SGDLS, CDR2 YYNGEE. CDR3 DNA sequence: TGTGCCAGCAGCGTAGACGAGCGGGAAACCATTCAGTACTTC. It yields the protein CASSVDERETIQYF. The full variable domain, completed using reference TRBV9 and TRBJ2-4, is DSGVTQTPKHLITATGQRVTLRCSPRSGDLSVYWYQQSLDQGLQFLIQYYNGEERAKGNILERFSAQQFPDLHSELNLSSLELGDSALYFCASSVDERETIQYFGAGTRLSVL.

This clonotype was seen only a few times. The V gene is TRBV30, the J gene TRBJ1-1; D gene ambiguous. Deletions cut 4 bases from V and 0 bases from J, with 3 bases between. Germline CDR1 reads GTSNPN; CDR2 reads SVGIG (reference sequence). The CDR3 runs 11 residues. The CDR3, as DNA: TGTGCCTGGAAGGTGAACACTGAAGCTTTCTTT. Its translation is CAWKVNTEAFF.